A selection of T cell receptor beta chains follows, all from one sample in a study of identical twins. TCRdb called the 5' RACE reads again in MiXCR, with one record for every CDR3 protein. Among around 220,000 distinct CDR3 sequences listed, over 9.5% were seen once. The sequenced material came from memory T cells sorted from blood. These receptor sequences come from a man aged 45-65 years in good health. Both conserved end residues are part of each CDR3. D genes are given only for firm matches. The listing skips clone size in some rows; elsewhere it reads once, few, many or a size class.

TRBV20-1,TRBJ2-1,TRBD2,NA,CSAQGLAGRGGQFF,TGCAGTGCGCAGGGACTAGCGGGGAGGGGGGGGCAGTTCTTC
TRBV29-1,TRBJ2-3,TRBD2,NA,CSAGTSGSITDTQYF,TGCAGCGCTGGGACTAGCGGGAGCATAACAGATACGCAGTATTTT
TRBV4-2,TRBJ2-3,NA,many,CASSQDGDPTDTQYF,TGTGCCAGCAGCCAAGATGGGGATCCCACAGATACGCAGTATTTT
TRBV6-4,TRBJ1-5,NA,NA,CARGEPGAQPQHF,TGTGCCAGAGGGGAACCCGGGGCTCAGCCCCAGCATTTT
TRBV6-2/TRBV6-3,TRBJ2-1,NA,NA,CASSTTGTVNEQFF,TGTGCCAGCAGTACAACCGGGACCGTCAATGAGCAGTTCTTC
TRBV6-5,TRBJ1-5,NA,many,CASSYSTVNNQPQHF,TGTGCCAGCAGTTACTCTACGGTGAACAATCAGCCCCAGCATTTT
TRBV4-1,TRBJ1-2,TRBD1,many,CASSLTGAAKADYGYTF,TGCGCCAGCAGCCTGACAGGGGCCGCAAAAGCAGACTATGGCTACACCTTC
TRBV7-9,TRBJ2-2,TRBD1,NA,CASGTGATGELFF,TGTGCCAGCGGGACAGGGGCCACCGGGGAGCTGTTTTTT
TRBV18,TRBJ1-3,NA,few,CASSPSTGPGNTIYF,TGTGCCAGCTCACCATCGACAGGCCCTGGAAACACCATATATTTT
TRBV5-1,TRBJ2-4,NA,many,CASSLADQTTHPVAKNIQYF,TGCGCCAGCAGCTTGGCCGACCAAACCACTCATCCAGTAGCCAAAAACATTCAGTACTTC
TRBV6-2/TRBV6-3,TRBJ2-1,NA,NA,CASSYVDYYNEQFF,TGTGCCAGCAGTTACGTGGACTATTACAATGAGCAGTTCTTC
TRBV20-1,TRBJ2-3,TRBD1,many,CSVEIRGTDTQYF,TGCAGTGTCGAGATCAGGGGGACAGATACGCAGTATTTT
TRBV28,TRBJ1-3,NA,few,CASSPLTAGNTIYF,TGTGCCAGCAGTCCCCTGACAGCTGGAAACACCATATATTTT
TRBV15,TRBJ1-2,NA,few,CATRGDLGYGYTF,TGTGCCACCAGGGGGGACCTCGGCTATGGCTACACCTTC
TRBV5-6,TRBJ1-1,TRBD1,few,CASSPRTGHTEAFF,TGTGCCAGCAGCCCGCGGACAGGGCACACTGAAGCTTTCTTT
TRBV20-1,TRBJ2-3,NA,NA,CSATGTANTDTQYF,TGCAGTGCCACCGGGACTGCGAACACAGATACGCAGTATTTT
TRBV5-1,TRBJ2-3,NA,many,CASSLDRGGDTQYF,TGCGCCAGCAGCTTGGACAGGGGAGGGGATACGCAGTATTTT
TRBV2,TRBJ2-3,TRBD1,NA,CASTADRASTDTQYF,TGTGCCAGCACCGCGGACAGGGCTAGCACAGATACGCAGTATTTT
TRBV5-1,TRBJ2-1,NA,many,CASSSTSSSYNEQFF,TGCGCCAGCAGTTCGACCTCTAGCTCCTACAATGAGCAGTTCTTC
TRBV27,TRBJ2-7,TRBD1,many,CASSFTGVTDEQYF,TGTGCCAGCAGTTTCACAGGGGTCACGGACGAGCAGTACTTC
TRBV4-3,TRBJ2-7,TRBD1,few,CASSRQGQGAYEQYF,TGCGCCAGCAGCCGCCAGGGACAGGGGGCCTACGAGCAGTACTTC
TRBV7-8,TRBJ1-5,NA,many,CASSLAGLKPQHF,TGTGCCAGCAGCTTAGCAGGACTGAAGCCCCAGCATTTT
TRBV11-1,TRBJ2-6,NA,NA,CASSLGRWGRERPSGANVLTF,TGTGCCAGCAGCTTAGGGAGGTGGGGCAGGGAGAGGCCTTCTGGGGCCAACGTCCTGACTTTC
TRBV4-3,TRBJ2-3,NA,NA,CASSQVVGGTDTQYF,TGCGCCAGCAGCCAAGTTGTGGGGGGCACAGATACGCAGTATTTT
TRBV4-3,TRBJ2-2,TRBD2,few,CASSAKTTSGLNTGELFF,TGCGCCAGCAGCGCCAAAACTACTAGCGGACTGAACACCGGGGAGCTGTTTTTT
TRBV12-3/TRBV12-4,TRBJ1-5,NA,many,CASSLAGTQPQHF,TGTGCCAGCAGTTTAGCCGGAACCCAGCCCCAGCATTTT
TRBV7-9,TRBJ2-1,NA,few,CASSLRLVVNEQFF,TGTGCCAGCAGCCTACGACTAGTGGTGAATGAGCAGTTCTTC
TRBV10-3,TRBJ2-1,NA,many,CAISVSGFNEQFF,TGTGCCATCAGTGTTTCGGGTTTCAATGAGCAGTTCTTC
TRBV20-1,TRBJ2-1,TRBD1,NA,CSAPQGFTPYNEQFF,TGCAGTGCCCCACAGGGGTTCACTCCCTACAATGAGCAGTTCTTC
TRBV5-1,TRBJ1-2,TRBD1,many,CASSLSVGTGYGYTF,TGCGCCAGCAGCCTATCTGTGGGGACAGGGTATGGCTACACCTTC
TRBV5-1,TRBJ2-2,NA,few,CASRDYNTGELFF,TGCGCCAGCCGGGATTATAACACCGGGGAGCTGTTTTTT
TRBV27,TRBJ2-3,TRBD1,few,CASKGTATQYF,TGTGCCAGCAAGGGGACAGCTACGCAGTATTTT
TRBV5-1,TRBJ2-1,NA,many,CASSLGDSPYNEQFF,TGCGCCAGCAGCTTAGGGGATAGTCCCTACAATGAGCAGTTCTTC
TRBV10-3,TRBJ1-6,NA,NA,CAISEGTVDNSPLHF,TGTGCCATCAGTGAGGGGACGGTCGATAATTCACCCCTCCACTTT
TRBV28,TRBJ1-5,NA,many,CASSTRFRQIGDQPQHF,TGTGCCAGCAGTACCAGGTTTCGGCAAATCGGGGATCAGCCCCAGCATTTT
TRBV30,TRBJ1-2,TRBD1,few,CAWSQGGGRAYGYTF,TGTGCCTGGAGCCAGGGGGGCGGCAGAGCCTATGGCTACACCTTC
TRBV28,TRBJ2-7,TRBD1,NA,CASSKTGYELYF,TGTGCCAGCTCGAAGACAGGGTACGAGCTGTACTTC
TRBV5-1,TRBJ1-6,TRBD1,few,CASSLEARGRRDSPLHF,TGCGCCAGCAGCTTGGAAGCCAGGGGGCGCAGGGATTCACCCCTCCACTTT
TRBV10-3,TRBJ1-1,NA,few,CAISEGGNTEAFF,TGTGCCATCAGTGAGGGTGGGAACACTGAAGCTTTCTTT
TRBV20-1,TRBJ2-4,TRBD2,few,CSARSSGRAGAKNIQYF,TGCAGTGCCAGAAGTAGCGGGAGGGCCGGAGCCAAAAACATTCAGTACTTC
TRBV10-3,TRBJ1-2,NA,many,CAIRTGTQNYGYTF,TGTGCCATCAGAACCGGGACACAGAACTATGGCTACACCTTC
TRBV12-3/TRBV12-4,TRBJ2-1,NA,many,CASSLGGMNEQFF,TGTGCCAGCAGTTTAGGGGGTATGAATGAGCAGTTCTTC
TRBV6-2/TRBV6-3,TRBJ2-7,TRBD1,many,CASRITPQGAPYEQYF,TGTGCCAGCAGGATCACCCCCCAGGGGGCTCCCTACGAGCAGTACTTC
TRBV7-2,TRBJ2-7,NA,few,CASSPRRSYEQYF,TGTGCCAGCAGCCCTAGAAGGTCCTACGAGCAGTACTTC
TRBV7-9,TRBJ2-5,NA,many,CASSPESETQYF,TGTGCCAGCAGCCCCGAGAGTGAGACCCAGTACTTC
TRBV4-3,TRBJ2-2,TRBD2,NA,CASSQSWGLAGAGELFF,TGCGCCAGCAGCCAGTCGTGGGGACTAGCGGGAGCCGGGGAGCTGTTTTTT
TRBV6-1,TRBJ2-3,TRBD1,NA,CASRRTGGASTDTQYF,TGTGCCAGCAGACGGACAGGGGGAGCTAGCACAGATACGCAGTATTTT
TRBV7-2,TRBJ1-6,NA,many,CASSLGGRNNSPLHF,TGTGCCAGCAGCTTAGGCGGGAGGAACAATTCACCCCTCCACTTT
TRBV5-1,TRBJ2-3,TRBD2,NA,CASSLEGLAGVDTQYF,TGCGCCAGCAGCTTGGAGGGACTAGCGGGGGTAGATACGCAGTATTTT
TRBV7-2,TRBJ2-1,TRBD1,many,CASSPQPDRASEQFF,TGTGCCAGCAGCCCCCAACCGGACAGGGCAAGTGAGCAGTTCTTC
TRBV12-3/TRBV12-4,TRBJ1-5,NA,many,CASSLRRDNQPQHF,TGTGCCAGCAGTTTAAGGCGAGACAATCAGCCCCAGCATTTT
TRBV11-2,TRBJ1-2,NA,NA,CASNGRGVYGYTF,TGTGCCAGCAACGGCCGGGGGGTATATGGCTACACCTTC
TRBV11-2,TRBJ2-5,NA,NA,CASSQQGNGGETQYF,TGTGCCAGCAGCCAACAAGGCAACGGTGGGGAGACCCAGTACTTC
TRBV12-3/TRBV12-4,TRBJ2-1,TRBD2,NA,CASALWAGVENEQFF,TGTGCCAGCGCCCTATGGGCGGGAGTAGAGAATGAGCAGTTCTTC